This T cell receptor delta chain was profiled in a study of gamma-delta T cells after stem cell transplantation (dated by TCRdb to about 2016). A distance of 13 bases separates the germline ends of V and J, which lose 3 bases and 0 bases respectively. CDR1 and CDR2, per the germline V gene, are GEAIGNYY and EKD. From the cysteine through the phenylalanine, the CDR3 covers 15 amino acids. The CDR3 DNA has 45 bases and is translated from base 1. Library generation was performed with RT-PCR. TCRdb names Illumina MiSeq as the instrument used. TCRdb called clones from the public reads with CATT, and repeated DNA sequences were later combined into one row. For this sample the table gives more than 900 delta-chain clones, of which more than 9.5% were detected only once. Of the sample, approximately 42% is held by the ten largest clones. This clone is large (0.1 to 1%) in its sample. Which antigen it targets is not known. No base quality values were provided; no much bigger clone lies one nucleotide off. Other DNA sequences in the same sample also yield this CDR3.

The source of this sequence is a human donor. It is not recorded whose cells these are; they may come from a transplant donor. The sample comprised gamma-delta T cells. The chain is assembled from TRDV2 and TRDJ1, with no confidently assigned D gene. Read as DNA, the sequence is TGTGCCTGTGACTCGGTGGTTCAGTACACCGATAAACTCATCTTT. It translates as CACDSVVQYTDKLIF.